The next 29 T cell receptor beta chains were all read from a single sample in a study of molecular identifiers for immune sequencing clone quantification. In TCRdb, the PCR reads were re-called with MiXCR into one record per CDR3 protein. The sample carries about 640,000 distinct CDR3 sequences, around 20% recorded once. The sequenced sample consisted of naive CD8+ T cells from blood, with Jurkat cell RNA spiked in. As to subset: FACS-sorted CD8+CD4-CCR7+CD45RA+ naive T cells. The receptors were sampled from a human donor in good health. Some libraries in this study had Jurkat cell RNA spiked in.

This clonotype was seen ten or more times. The chain carries TRBV13 and TRBJ2-6, with TRBD2 matching over 8 bases. This CDR3 has 20 amino acids. Per germline, CDR1 PRHDT and CDR2 FYEKMQ (reference sequence). The J segment lost 0 bases and the V segment lost 5 bases, leaving 15 bases of the junction unmatched. The CDR3 DNA reads TGTGCCAGCAGCCCCCCATGGGCTAGCGGGCCGAGCTCTGGGGCCAACGTCCTGACTTTC. Translation: CASSPPWASGPSSGANVLTF.

For this clonotype: Possible read error: a much larger clone is one base away. The chain combines TRBV27 with TRBJ1-5; D not resolved. Trimming removed 0 bases from V and 5 bases from J, with 14 bases in between. CDR1 and CDR2 from the germline V gene are MNHEY and SMNVEV (reference sequence). The CDR3 length is 16 residues. The CDR3 protein is CASSLSGAVDYQPQHF. DNA for the CDR3: TGTGCCAGCAGTTTATCGGGCGCTGTGGACTATCAGCCCCAGCATTTT.

The sample holds a few counts of this clonotype. J is TRBJ2-1 and V is TRBV7-7; D uncertain. The CDR3 contains 15 residues. Trimming stripped 3 bases from V and 5 bases from J, with 14 bases between. CDR1 SSHAT and CDR2 FNYEAQ come from the germline V gene (reference sequence). DNA of the CDR3: TGTGCCAGCAGCTTCGGCCCGCCCGGTGACAATGAGCAGTTCTTC. It yields the protein CASSFGPPGDNEQFF.

This clonotype occurred many times. The CDR3 DNA reads TGCAGCGTTGAAGATCGGAGGGGGAGCTCCTACGAGCAGTACTTC. Translated, it gives CSVEDRRGSSYEQYF. The chain carries TRBV29-1 and TRBJ2-7; the D gene could be TRBD1 or TRBD2 (6 bases each). Germline V gene lookup returns CDR1 SQVTM and CDR2 ANQGSEA. Trimming removed 0 bases at V and 0 bases at J, with 12 bases between. The CDR3 contains 15 residues.

This clonotype was recorded a few times. This chain joins TRBV24-1 and TRBJ2-2; D gene ambiguous. The germline CDR1 and CDR2 sequences are KGHDR and SFDVKD. Trimming took 2 bases from V and 7 from J, leaving 7 bases between them. CDR3 size: 13 residues. Written as DNA, the CDR3 is TGTGCCACCAGTGATTGGATGGGCGGGGAGCTGTTTTTT. It is translated as CATSDWMGGELFF.

With respect to this clonotype: A junction end diverges from the germline sequence, so it may reflect a read error. J is TRBJ2-7 and V is TRBV12-3 or TRBV12-4; tentatively, D is TRBD2 (6 bases). This CDR3 has 14 amino acids. CDR3 residues: CASSFAGSSYEQHF. CDR3 DNA sequence: TGTGCCAGCAGTTTCGCGGGGTCCTCCTACGAGCAGCACTTC.

A note on this clonotype: One junction end does not reproduce the germline sequence, and a read error may be involved. The V and J genes are TRBV7-2 and TRBJ2-3; D tentatively reads TRBD1 or TRBD2 (5 bases each). Per the germline V gene, CDR1 is SGHTA and CDR2 is FQGNSA. This CDR3 region has 19 residues. The CDR3 reads CASSLVPGPAPTPTDTQCF. CDR3 sequence (DNA): TGTGCCAGCAGCTTAGTCCCGGGACCAGCGCCAACTCCCACAGATACGCAGTGTTTT.

The chain uses TRBV6-2 or TRBV6-3 and TRBJ2-7; D uncertain. Between the trimmed V and J ends, which lost 0 bases and 3 bases, there was a span of 15 bases. CDR3 length equals 16 residues. The germline V gene encodes CDR1 MNHEY and CDR2 SVGEGT. The CDR3: CASSYSALGYDYEQYF. In DNA, the CDR3 is TGTGCCAGCAGTTACTCGGCCCTGGGATATGACTACGAGCAGTACTTC.

This clonotype was counted a few times. This rearrangement joins TRBV12-5 to TRBJ1-2; possibly TRBD1 for D (5 bases). This CDR3 is 12 amino acids long. Germline loops: CDR1 LGHNT, CDR2 FRNRAP. V lost 2 bases and J lost 6, with 7 bases in between. The CDR3 loop reads CASGLLGDGYTF. The CDR3 nucleotides read TGTGCTAGTGGTTTGTTAGGGGATGGCTACACCTTC.

The chain carries TRBV7-9 and TRBJ2-2; TRBD1 aligns across 11 bases. The germline gives CDR1 SEHNR, CDR2 FQNEAQ (reference sequence). Trimming cost V 5 bases and J 7 bases; bases outside gene matches: 9. The CDR3 consists of 16 residues. The CDR3 is CASSVSGQGAGGELFF. The CDR3 DNA reads TGTGCCAGCAGCGTCTCCGGACAGGGGGCAGGCGGGGAGCTGTTTTTT.

This clonotype was counted once. A much larger clone sits a single nucleotide away, making a read error possible. V is TRBV19 and J is TRBJ2-7; either TRBD1 or TRBD2 may supply D (5 bases each). The CDR3 has 14 residues. Per germline, CDR1 LNHDA and CDR2 SQIVND (reference sequence). CDR3 sequence: CASSIGAESYGQYF. The CDR3 nucleotides read TGTGCCAGTAGTATCGGGGCGGAATCCTACGGGCAGTACTTC.

This clonotype was seen many times. The rearrangement uses TRBV20-1 and TRBJ1-1; TRBD1 is a possible D gene (5 bases). Germline CDR1 reads DFQATT; CDR2 reads SNEGSKA (reference sequence). This CDR3 is built from 12 residues. V gave up 6 bases and J gave up 3 bases, with 11 bases separating them. The CDR3: CSADQGYTEAFF. The CDR3, as DNA: TGCAGTGCCGACCAGGGTTACACTGAAGCTTTCTTT.

Worth noting for this clonotype: A much bigger clone sits one base away, suggesting this may be a read error. The chain recombines TRBV27 with TRBJ1-1; unclear D gene. The length of the CDR3 is 14 residues. From germline, CDR1 is MNHEY and CDR2 SMNVEV (reference sequence). V shed 5 bases and J shed 10 bases, with 20 bases lying between them. The CDR3 spells CASSGEGAAAGAFF. The CDR3 DNA follows: TGTGCCAGCAGTGGTGAGGGCGCAGCCGCTGGAGCTTTCTTT.

The sample holds many counts of this clonotype. The chain couples TRBV7-8 to TRBJ2-6; either TRBD1 or TRBD2 may fit D (5 bases each). The length of the CDR3 is 17 residues. V was clipped by 6 bases and J by 0 bases, with 15 bases between them. Germline V gene data show CDR1 as SGHVS and CDR2 as FQNEAQ. The CDR3 DNA reads TGTGCCAGCAGGTTCCGGGACGCCAGCTCTGGGGCCAACGTCCTGACTTTC. It encodes CASRFRDASSGANVLTF.

This clonotype has at least ten counts. The gene calls are TRBV7-6 and TRBJ2-7; a weak D match, TRBD2 (6 bases). Between the trimmed V and J ends, which lost 4 bases and 3 bases, there was a span of 16 bases. The germline V gene has CDR1 SGHVS and CDR2 FNYEAQ. The CDR3 length is 15 residues. Here the CDR3 reads CASSSGVTALYEQYF. CDR3 in DNA: TGTGCCAGCAGCTCGGGGGTAACGGCCCTCTACGAGCAGTACTTC.

This clonotype was seen at least ten times. The CDR3 reads CASSFSTGSTDTQYF. CDR3 coding DNA: TGTGCCAGCAGCTTCAGCACAGGGTCCACAGATACGCAGTATTTT. The gene calls are TRBV7-2 and TRBJ2-3; the D gene is possibly TRBD1 (6 bases). CDR1 SGHTA and CDR2 FQGNSA come from the germline V gene. V dropped 3 bases and J dropped 2 bases, with 12 bases sitting between them. The CDR3 contains 15 residues.

This clonotype was seen a handful of times. The rearrangement links TRBV11-2 to TRBJ2-7; a possible D gene is TRBD1 (6 bases). The germline gives CDR1 SGHAT, CDR2 FQNNGV. CDR3 length: 14 amino acids. V lost 3 bases, J lost 0 bases, and 9 bases lay in between. The CDR3 sequence: CASSFYRVSYEQYF. The CDR3 nucleotides read TGTGCCAGCAGCTTTTACAGGGTCTCCTACGAGCAGTACTTC.

CDR3 nucleotide sequence: TGTGCCATCAGTGAAACAGGGGGCAACGAGCAGTACTTC. Translating it yields CAISETGGNEQYF. The chain links TRBV10-3 to TRBJ2-7, with 9 bases identical to TRBD1. The CDR3 runs to 13 residues. CDR1 ENHRY and CDR2 SYGVKD come from the germline V gene. V gave up 3 bases and J gave up 5 bases; unmatched junction bases: 2.

There are many counts of this clonotype. DNA for the CDR3: TGCAGCGTTAGCTTAAGCGAAAAACTGTTTTTT. This codes for CSVSLSEKLFF. This chain joins TRBV29-1 and TRBJ1-4; D is uncertain. The germline CDR1 and CDR2 sequences are SQVTM and ANQGSEA. CDR3 size: 11 residues. V shed 5 bases and J shed 8 bases, with 9 bases lying between them.

This clonotype was seen many times. The V call is TRBV7-9, the J call TRBJ2-7; TRBD1 matches at 10 bases. The CDR3 covers 15 residues. The germline CDR1 and CDR2 sequences are SEHNR and FQNEAQ (reference sequence). Trimming removed 4 bases from V and 4 bases from J; junction bases left unmatched: 7. For the CDR3, the DNA is TGTGCCAGCAGCTACGTGACAGGGGGCATTTACGAGCAGTACTTC. It is translated as CASSYVTGGIYEQYF.

Of note for this clonotype: This CDR3 fails to terminate in the conserved phenylalanine or tryptophan, so it likely reflects a read error. This chain uses TRBV3-1 with TRBJ2-1, with D possibly matching TRBD2 (5 bases). The CDR3 runs to 16 residues. Germline CDR1 reads LGHDT; CDR2 reads YNNKEL (reference sequence). With 3 bases removed from V and 2 bases from J, the gap between germline ends came to 14 bases. For the CDR3, the DNA is TGTGCCAGCAGCCATGCCGAGGGCCACACCTACAATGAGCAGTTCCTC. This sequence encodes CASSHAEGHTYNEQFL.

The table lists this clonotype with many counts. The chain uses TRBV13 and TRBJ2-1; D is perhaps TRBD1 (6 bases). This CDR3 is 14 amino acids long. From germline, CDR1 is PRHDT and CDR2 FYEKMQ (reference sequence). Trimming removed 5 bases at V and 9 bases at J, with 17 bases between. CDR3 nucleotide sequence: TGTGCCAGCAGCCCGGGACAAGCCAGCCTTGAGCAGTTCTTC. It translates to CASSPGQASLEQFF.

In its sample, this clonotype was seen many times. The genes are TRBV29-1 and TRBJ1-1; a possible D gene is TRBD1 (5 bases). V shed 0 bases and J shed 1 base, with 15 bases lying between them. CDR1 is SQVTM and CDR2 is ANQGSEA in the germline V gene. The CDR3 has 16 residues. The CDR3 DNA follows: TGCAGCGTTGAAGATCGGGGGAGGGCTCGGAACACTGAAGCTTTCTTT. It is translated as CSVEDRGRARNTEAFF.

The V call is TRBV4-3, the J call TRBJ2-4; TRBD1 matches 7 bases. CDR3 length: 16 residues. V lost 0 bases and J lost 8; bases outside the gene matches: 10. CDR1 and CDR2 from the germline V gene are LGHNA and YSLEER. DNA for the CDR3: TGCGCCAGCAGCCAAGACAACAGGGGTGCAACGCACATTCAGTACTTC. Amino acid sequence: CASSQDNRGATHIQYF.

This clonotype was recorded many times. The chain links TRBV27 to TRBJ2-7; a possible D gene is TRBD2 (5 bases). CDR1 MNHEY and CDR2 SMNVEV come from the germline V gene (reference sequence). The CDR3 covers 13 residues. Trimming pared 6 bases from V and 2 bases from J, leaving 11 bases between. The CDR3 DNA sequence: TGTGCCAGCAGGGCAGGAGGACCCTACGAGCAGTACTTC. It encodes CASRAGGPYEQYF.

This clonotype was found many times. This chain joins TRBV4-3 and TRBJ2-7, with D perhaps given as TRBD1 or TRBD2 (5 bases each). Per the germline V gene, CDR1 is LGHNA and CDR2 is YSLEER. The V and J ends lost 1 base and 6 bases respectively, with 19 bases between them. CDR3 length: 16 amino acids. In nucleotides, the CDR3 is TGCGCCAGCAGCCAAGGGCTCGGGTGGGGGTTATCCGAGCAGTACTTC. Its translation is CASSQGLGWGLSEQYF.

This clonotype was recorded at least ten times. The gene calls are TRBV20-1 and TRBJ1-2, with D tentatively TRBD1 (6 bases). Trimming left V 1 base short and J 8 bases short, with 20 bases between. The CDR3 extends over 15 amino acids. The germline CDR1 and CDR2 sequences are DFQATT and SNEGSKA (reference sequence). CDR3 in amino acids: CSARVPGALYNGYTF. The CDR3 bases are TGCAGTGCTAGAGTACCAGGGGCCCTTTATAACGGCTACACCTTC.

This clonotype appeared many times. This chain links TRBV2 with TRBJ2-7, with TRBD2 matching over 8 bases. The CDR3 consists of 14 residues. From germline, CDR1 is SNHLY and CDR2 FYNNEI. J was trimmed by 3 bases and V by 2 bases; bases with no gene match: 3. CDR3 sequence (DNA): TGTGCCAGCAGTGAACAGCGGGGGTTCTACGAGCAGTACTTC. Encoded protein: CASSEQRGFYEQYF.

As concerns this clonotype: A much larger clone sits a single nucleotide away, making a read error possible. The chain joins TRBV5-1 to TRBJ2-7; D is undetermined. Trimming removed 4 bases from V and 6 bases from J, with 14 bases in between. This CDR3 has 13 residues. Germline V gives CDR1 SGHRS, CDR2 YFSETQ. The CDR3: CASSVGPYCEQYF. The CDR3 nucleotides are TGCGCCAGCAGCGTAGGCCCTTACTGCGAGCAGTACTTC.